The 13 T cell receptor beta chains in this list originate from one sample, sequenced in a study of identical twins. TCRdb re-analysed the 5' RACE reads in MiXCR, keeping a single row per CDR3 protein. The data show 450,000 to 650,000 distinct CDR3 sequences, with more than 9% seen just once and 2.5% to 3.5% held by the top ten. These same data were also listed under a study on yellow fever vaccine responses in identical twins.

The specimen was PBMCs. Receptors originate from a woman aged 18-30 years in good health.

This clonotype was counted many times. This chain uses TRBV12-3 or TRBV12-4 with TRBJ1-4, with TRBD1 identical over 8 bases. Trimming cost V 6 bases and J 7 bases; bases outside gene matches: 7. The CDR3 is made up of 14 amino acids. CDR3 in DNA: TGTGCCAGCAGCACCGGACAGGGCAGTGAAAAACTGTTTTTT. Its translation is CASSTGQGSEKLFF.

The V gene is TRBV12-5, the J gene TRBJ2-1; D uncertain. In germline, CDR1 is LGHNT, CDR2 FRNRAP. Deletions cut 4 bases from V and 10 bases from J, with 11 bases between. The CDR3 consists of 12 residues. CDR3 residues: CASGSQLGEQFF. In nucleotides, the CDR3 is TGTGCTAGTGGTTCGCAGCTCGGGGAGCAGTTCTTC.

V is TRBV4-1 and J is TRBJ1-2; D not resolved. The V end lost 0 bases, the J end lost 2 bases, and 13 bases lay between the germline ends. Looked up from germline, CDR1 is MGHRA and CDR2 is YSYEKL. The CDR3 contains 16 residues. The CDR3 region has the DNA TGCGCCAGCAGCCAAGAAACGGCAGCTCGAAACTATGGCTACACCTTC. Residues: CASSQETAARNYGYTF.

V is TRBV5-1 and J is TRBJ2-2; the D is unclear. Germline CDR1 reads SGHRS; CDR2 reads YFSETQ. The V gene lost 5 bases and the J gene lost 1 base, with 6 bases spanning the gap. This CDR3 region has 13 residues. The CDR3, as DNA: TGCGCCAGCAGTCAGGAGAACACCGGGGAGCTGTTTTTT. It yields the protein CASSQENTGELFF.

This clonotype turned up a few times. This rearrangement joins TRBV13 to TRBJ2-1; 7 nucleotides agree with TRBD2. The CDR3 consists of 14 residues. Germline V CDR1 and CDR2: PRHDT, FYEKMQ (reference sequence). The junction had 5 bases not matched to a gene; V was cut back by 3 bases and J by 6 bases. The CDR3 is CASSLRGRLNEQFF. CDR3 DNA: TGTGCCAGCAGCTTGCGGGGGAGGCTCAATGAGCAGTTCTTC.

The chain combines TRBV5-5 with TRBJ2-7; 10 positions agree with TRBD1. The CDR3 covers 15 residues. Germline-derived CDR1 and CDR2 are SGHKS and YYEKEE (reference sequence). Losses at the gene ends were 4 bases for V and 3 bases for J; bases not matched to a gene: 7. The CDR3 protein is CASSPGGTGVYEQYF. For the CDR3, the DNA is TGTGCCAGCAGCCCCGGAGGGACAGGGGTCTACGAGCAGTACTTC.

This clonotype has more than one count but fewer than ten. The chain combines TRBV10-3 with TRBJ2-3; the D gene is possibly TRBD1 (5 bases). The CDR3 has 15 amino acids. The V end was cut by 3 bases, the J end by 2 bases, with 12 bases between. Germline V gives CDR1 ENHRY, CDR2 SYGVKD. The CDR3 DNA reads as TGTGCCATCAGTGAAAAGGGGCTTTCCACAGATACGCAGTATTTT. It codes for CAISEKGLSTDTQYF.

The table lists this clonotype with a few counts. The CDR3 DNA is TGCAGCGTTGTCTCTGGACAGGGGAAAGAGACCCAGTACTTC. Protein product: CSVVSGQGKETQYF. This rearrangement joins TRBV29-1 to TRBJ2-5; 9 bases map to TRBD1. Per the germline V gene, CDR1 is SQVTM and CDR2 is ANQGSEA. J gave up 3 bases and V 4 bases, and 6 bases lay outside the gene matches. The CDR3 length is 14 residues.

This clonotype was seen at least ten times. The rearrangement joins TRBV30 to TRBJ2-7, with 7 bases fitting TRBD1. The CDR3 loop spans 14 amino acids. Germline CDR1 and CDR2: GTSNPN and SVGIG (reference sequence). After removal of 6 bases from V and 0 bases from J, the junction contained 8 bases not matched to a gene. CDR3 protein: CACKVDRSSYEQYF. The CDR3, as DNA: TGTGCCTGTAAGGTGGACAGGAGCTCCTACGAGCAGTACTTC.

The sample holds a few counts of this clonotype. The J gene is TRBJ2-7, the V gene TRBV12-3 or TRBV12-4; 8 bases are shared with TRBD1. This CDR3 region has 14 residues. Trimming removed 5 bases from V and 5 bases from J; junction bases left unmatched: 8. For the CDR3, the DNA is TGTGCCAGCAGTGCCCGACAGGGGAGCAACGAGCAGTACTTC. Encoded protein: CASSARQGSNEQYF.

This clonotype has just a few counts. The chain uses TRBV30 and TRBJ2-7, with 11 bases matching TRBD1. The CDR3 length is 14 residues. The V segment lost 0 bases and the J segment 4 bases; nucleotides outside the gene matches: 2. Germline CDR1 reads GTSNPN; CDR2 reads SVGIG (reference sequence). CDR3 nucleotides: TGTGCCTGGAGTGTCGGGACAGGGGGATACGAGCAGTACTTC. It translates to CAWSVGTGGYEQYF.

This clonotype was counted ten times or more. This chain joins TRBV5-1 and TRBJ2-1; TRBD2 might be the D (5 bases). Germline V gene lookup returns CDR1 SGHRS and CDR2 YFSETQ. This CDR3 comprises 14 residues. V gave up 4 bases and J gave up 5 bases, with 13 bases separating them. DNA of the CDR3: TGCGCCAGCAGCCCACGTCAACTAGACAATGAGCAGTTCTTC. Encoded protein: CASSPRQLDNEQFF.

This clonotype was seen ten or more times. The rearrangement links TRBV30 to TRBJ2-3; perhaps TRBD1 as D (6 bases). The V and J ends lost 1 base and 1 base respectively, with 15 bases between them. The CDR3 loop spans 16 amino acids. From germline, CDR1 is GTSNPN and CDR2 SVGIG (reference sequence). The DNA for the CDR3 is TGTGCCTGGAGTGGGGGACATACGGGACGCACAGATACGCAGTATTTT. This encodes CAWSGGHTGRTDTQYF.